This T cell receptor (beta chain) was recovered during a study of blood T cell repertoires in COVID-19. In the study overall: Spain, Italy and the United States supplied samples that represented acute and convalescent COVID-19. In each case, the material was cDNA or gDNA derived from T cells, B-cell-depleted T cells, or PBMCs.

Authors' processing steps: Scientists estimated how many nucleated cells there were by amplifying reference gene primers. Data came from immunoSEQ multiplex PCR; TCRdb stores just in-frame clones and leaves some out. The V and J calls and clone size are taken from that table; D and trimming were inferred from the DNA. Among approximately 300,000 clones, 80% to 90% were seen once, and the ten largest hold about 1.2%. The receptor's source is a woman aged 45-60 years with acute or convalescent COVID-19. Sequenced: peripheral blood.

The CDR3, as DNA: TGTGCCAGCAGTGAGGGACTATCTTACCCAGATACGCAGTATTTT. The encoded protein is CASSEGLSYPDTQYF. This chain connects TRBV6-1 to TRBJ2-3; 7 nucleotides match TRBD2. V lost 3 bases and J lost 4; bases outside the gene matches: 7. The CDR3 covers 15 residues. Germline V gene data show CDR1 as MNHNS and CDR2 as SASEGT.